This is a list of T cell receptor beta chains from one sample in a study of patients and donors after allogeneic stem cell transplantation. TCRdb re-derived calls from the RT-PCR reads in MiXCR, one entry per CDR3 protein. In the table there are about 150,000 distinct CDR3 sequences, about a third of which are singletons. The sample was blood, either unsorted or a sorted T cell fraction (not recorded which). The origin of the receptors is a human donor who was either an allogeneic HSCT recipient or a stem cell or donor lymphocyte infusion donor (not recorded which). It is not recorded whose cells these are; they may come from a transplant donor. CDR3s include the opening cysteine and the closing phenylalanine or tryptophan. Fields, in order: J gene, V gene, CDR3 protein.

J: TRBJ1-2; V: TRBV11-2; CDR3: CASSLRLTGGPSHGYTF
J: TRBJ1-2; V: TRBV9; CDR3: CASNVGGNGYTF
J: TRBJ1-4; V: TRBV5-6; CDR3: CASSTDAGEEKLFF
J: TRBJ1-2; V: TRBV28; CDR3: CASSSPGRLNYGYTF
J: TRBJ2-1; V: TRBV20-1; CDR3: CSVRGQGRDEQFF
J: TRBJ1-1; V: TRBV12-3/TRBV12-4; CDR3: CASRFTGETEAFF
J: TRBJ1-6; V: TRBV9; CDR3: CASSVGERRGNSPLHF
J: TRBJ2-1; V: TRBV10-3; CDR3: CAISDGLAVTRGNEQFF
J: TRBJ1-1; V: TRBV9; CDR3: CASSPTGGNTEAFF
J: TRBJ2-7; V: TRBV4-2; CDR3: CASSQGWQVYEQYF
J: TRBJ1-1; V: TRBV4-2; CDR3: CASSQVNGDTEAFF
J: TRBJ2-5; V: TRBV5-8; CDR3: CASSFRGVSETQYF
J: TRBJ1-6; V: TRBV27; CDR3: CASSLSGPYYNSPLHF
J: TRBJ1-3; V: TRBV24-1; CDR3: CATSGGKGPGNTIYF
J: TRBJ2-1; V: TRBV9; CDR3: CASSVGGSPSSYNEQFF
J: TRBJ1-1; V: TRBV5-1; CDR3: CASSVRVGNTEAFF
J: TRBJ2-3; V: TRBV5-1; CDR3: CASSFLSGGRTDTQYF
J: TRBJ1-1; V: TRBV5-1; CDR3: CASSDGIGTEAFF
J: TRBJ2-5; V: TRBV2; CDR3: CASTRQGGETQYF
J: TRBJ1-2; V: TRBV7-2; CDR3: CASSLADLTGQGYTF
J: TRBJ1-6; V: TRBV2; CDR3: CASSDGDVYNSPLHF
J: TRBJ1-1; V: TRBV10-3; CDR3: CAIRVAGQNTEAFF
J: TRBJ2-2; V: TRBV12-3/TRBV12-4; CDR3: CASSTFGAGELFF
J: TRBJ1-1; V: TRBV12-3/TRBV12-4; CDR3: CASREGAPTEAFF
J: TRBJ1-6; V: TRBV12-3/TRBV12-4; CDR3: CASSFKGSSPLHF
J: TRBJ1-2; V: TRBV20-1; CDR3: CSARGTEYGYTF
J: TRBJ2-2; V: TRBV20-1; CDR3: CSAPPLETGELFF
J: TRBJ1-1; V: TRBV12-3/TRBV12-4; CDR3: CASRQGGNTEAFF
J: TRBJ1-1; V: TRBV7-6; CDR3: CASTPGQLNTEAFF
J: TRBJ1-5; V: TRBV20-1; CDR3: CSARDAALSNQPQHF
J: TRBJ1-5; V: TRBV12-3/TRBV12-4; CDR3: CASSVDINQPQHF
J: TRBJ1-6; V: TRBV20-1; CDR3: CSASPADSYHSPLHF
J: TRBJ1-5; V: TRBV3-1; CDR3: CASSHTPGLGPPQHF
J: TRBJ2-3; V: TRBV6-2/TRBV6-3; CDR3: CASSYSRQGRLADTQYF
J: TRBJ1-2; V: TRBV28; CDR3: CASSSGPPSLYGYTF
J: TRBJ1-6; V: TRBV5-1; CDR3: CASSLDGGNSYNSPLHF
J: TRBJ1-2; V: TRBV7-2; CDR3: CASSLARLAGDGYTF
J: TRBJ1-2; V: TRBV4-3; CDR3: CASSHKTGGSYEGYTF
J: TRBJ1-1; V: TRBV5-1; CDR3: CASSLTGNTEAFF
J: TRBJ1-2; V: TRBV20-1; CDR3: CSAREGIRYTF
J: TRBJ1-1; V: TRBV7-2; CDR3: CASSSWAGSTEAFF
J: TRBJ2-1; V: TRBV7-9; CDR3: CASSAYNEQFF
J: TRBJ1-5; V: TRBV13; CDR3: CASSLGQGETQPQHF
J: TRBJ1-1; V: TRBV7-6; CDR3: CASSLSRGGTNTEAFF
J: TRBJ1-5; V: TRBV7-8; CDR3: CASSPRRDQPQHF
J: TRBJ1-1; V: TRBV20-1; CDR3: CSARWGGEAFF
J: TRBJ1-6; V: TRBV7-9; CDR3: CASSFRGSPLHF
J: TRBJ1-5; V: TRBV10-3; CDR3: CAILQGARRSNQPQHF
J: TRBJ2-1; V: TRBV5-1; CDR3: CASSFPGQTYNEQFF
J: TRBJ2-6; V: TRBV5-5; CDR3: CASSLSGTGGISGANVLTF
J: TRBJ2-7; V: TRBV4-3; CDR3: CASSQALREWWSYEQYF
J: TRBJ2-1; V: TRBV10-3; CDR3: CAIRGPGNEQFF
J: TRBJ2-7; V: TRBV4-3; CDR3: CASSQDLLAASYEQYF
J: TRBJ1-5; V: TRBV19; CDR3: CASTLGDQPQHF
J: TRBJ1-2; V: TRBV3-1; CDR3: CASSPTRADYGYTF
J: TRBJ1-2; V: TRBV9; CDR3: CASSMWTGSSYGYTF
J: TRBJ1-1; V: TRBV10-3; CDR3: CAISESMAVDTEAFF